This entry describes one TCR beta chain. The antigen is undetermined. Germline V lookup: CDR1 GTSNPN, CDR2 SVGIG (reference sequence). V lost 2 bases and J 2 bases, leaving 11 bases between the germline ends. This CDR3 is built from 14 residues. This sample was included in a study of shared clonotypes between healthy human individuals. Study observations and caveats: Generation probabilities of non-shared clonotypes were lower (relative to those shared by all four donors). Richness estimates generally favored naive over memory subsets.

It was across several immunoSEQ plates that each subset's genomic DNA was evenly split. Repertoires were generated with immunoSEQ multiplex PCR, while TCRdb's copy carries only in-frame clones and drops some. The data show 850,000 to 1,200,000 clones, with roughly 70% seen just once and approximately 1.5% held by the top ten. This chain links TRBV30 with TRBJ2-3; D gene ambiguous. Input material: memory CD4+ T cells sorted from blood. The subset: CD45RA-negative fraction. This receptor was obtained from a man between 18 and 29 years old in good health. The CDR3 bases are TGTGCCTGGAGTAAAGTACAGACCACAGATACGCAGTATTTT. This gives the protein CAWSKVQTTDTQYF. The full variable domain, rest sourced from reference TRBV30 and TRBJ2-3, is SQTIHQWPATLVQPVGSPLSLECTVEGTSNPNLYWYRQAAGRGLQLLFYSVGIGQISSEVPQNLSASRPQDRQFILSSKKLLLSDSGFYLCAWSKVQTTDTQYFGPGTRLTVL.